This T cell receptor beta chain emerged from a study of blood T cells in healthy people across ages. Germline V gives CDR1 MNHEY, CDR2 SMNVEV (reference sequence). The V gene lost 2 bases and the J gene lost 3 bases, with 8 bases spanning the gap. The CDR3 spans 14 residues. Next came a second PCR, run for about 7 to 12 cycles, which used a sample-barcoded 5' primer along with a J-beta primer mix. TCRdb processed the 5' RACE reads anew with MiXCR; each CDR3 protein has one entry. This sample yields about 1.5 million distinct CDR3 sequences, of which roughly 40% are seen a single time; 7.9% belongs to the top ten. This clonotype was detected a few times.

The genes are TRBV27 and TRBJ2-1, with D perhaps TRBD2 (6 bases). The source material was blood. This clonotype was obtained from a woman between 18 and 29 years old in good health. CDR3 coding DNA: TGTGCCAGCAGTTTACGGGAGAGCTACAATGAGCAGTTCTTC. Encoded protein: CASSLRESYNEQFF.